This T cell receptor beta chain was sequenced during a study of T cells in Graves' hyperthyroidism and ophthalmopathy. V dropped 4 bases and J dropped 4 bases, with 10 bases sitting between them. Germline-derived CDR1 and CDR2 are SGHVS and FQNEAQ. CDR3 length: 13 residues. Amplified TCR beta CDR3 regions derived from RNA transcripts. The study used the HTBI primer set for a first-round RT-PCR of the TCR CDR3. TCRdb ran MiXCR on the multiplex PCR reads and lists one entry per CDR3 protein. The sample includes a few hundred thousand distinct CDR3 sequences, less than 25% of them seen just once. Notes on this clonotype: Its antigen is not known.

Study outcomes and limitations: Model-based prediction identified ophthalmopathy a median 6.5 months prior to its onset. In the blood, most expanded thyroid clonotypes above 0.001 appeared as well.

The receptor was derived from a man aged 18 to 35 with Graves' hyperthyroidism. The sequencing sample was made of blood. The V call is TRBV7-8, the J call TRBJ1-1; D possibly corresponds to TRBD1 (5 bases). The CDR3 DNA reads as TGTGCCAGCAGCTATACAGGAGTCACTGAAGCTTTCTTT. As protein: CASSYTGVTEAFF.